The T cell receptor beta chain under discussion was sequenced for a study of blood T cell repertoires in COVID-19. Study background: From the United States, Italy and Spain came samples of acute and convalescent COVID-19. PBMCs, B-cell-depleted T cells, or T cells were the source of the cDNA or gDNA that made up the material.

How the authors handled the data: For nucleated cells, counts were estimated from reference gene primer amplification. The data were produced by immunoSEQ multiplex PCR, yet TCRdb's version contains in-frame clones alone and is incomplete. The D gene and trimming were derived from the DNA, and the V and J assignments and clone size from that table. Of about 55,000 clones listed, around 90% were seen once; the top ten hold roughly an eighth. The CDR3 contains 14 residues. The germline V gene encodes CDR1 ENHRY and CDR2 SYGVKD. This TCR derives from a human donor with active COVID-19. The donor label of this sample is uncertain. Material: peripheral blood. This chain joins TRBV10-3 and TRBJ2-2; D may be TRBD2 (6 bases). The CDR3 region is CASRETSDTGELFF. CDR3 DNA: TGTGCATCCCGGGAGACTAGTGACACCGGGGAGCTGTTTTTT.